This TCR beta chain is drawn from a study of cytomegalovirus exposure and HLA in healthy donors. Study-wide context: In terms of ancestry, the Caucasian-associated cluster contained roughly 81% of the roughly 360 genotyped donors.

The PCR contained 60 Vbeta and 13 Jbeta primers. The protocol was immunoSEQ multiplex PCR, while the TCRdb copy is restricted to in-frame clones and leaves out a portion. The table lists roughly 200,000 clones, about 86% of them singletons, with around 0.3% in the top ten. Overall study findings and caveats: Cytomegalovirus-associated status was assigned to fewer than 200 TCR beta chains. Accurate HLA-A and HLA-B prediction from TCR beta sequences was reported for most subjects.

With regard to this clone: Its antigen remains unknown.

The junction had 17 bases not matched to a gene; V was cut back by 7 bases and J by 5 bases. The CDR3 has 17 amino acids. In germline, CDR1 is MDHEN, CDR2 SYDVKM. Input material: PBMCs. This chain connects TRBV28 to TRBJ1-1; 9 bases fit TRBD1. The TCR originated in a woman aged 30 to 39 in good health and CMV-seronegative. CDR3 in amino acids: CASNFPGQGHWVTEAFF. CDR3 nucleotide sequence: TGTGCCAGCAATTTCCCGGGACAGGGTCACTGGGTAACTGAAGCTTTCTTT.